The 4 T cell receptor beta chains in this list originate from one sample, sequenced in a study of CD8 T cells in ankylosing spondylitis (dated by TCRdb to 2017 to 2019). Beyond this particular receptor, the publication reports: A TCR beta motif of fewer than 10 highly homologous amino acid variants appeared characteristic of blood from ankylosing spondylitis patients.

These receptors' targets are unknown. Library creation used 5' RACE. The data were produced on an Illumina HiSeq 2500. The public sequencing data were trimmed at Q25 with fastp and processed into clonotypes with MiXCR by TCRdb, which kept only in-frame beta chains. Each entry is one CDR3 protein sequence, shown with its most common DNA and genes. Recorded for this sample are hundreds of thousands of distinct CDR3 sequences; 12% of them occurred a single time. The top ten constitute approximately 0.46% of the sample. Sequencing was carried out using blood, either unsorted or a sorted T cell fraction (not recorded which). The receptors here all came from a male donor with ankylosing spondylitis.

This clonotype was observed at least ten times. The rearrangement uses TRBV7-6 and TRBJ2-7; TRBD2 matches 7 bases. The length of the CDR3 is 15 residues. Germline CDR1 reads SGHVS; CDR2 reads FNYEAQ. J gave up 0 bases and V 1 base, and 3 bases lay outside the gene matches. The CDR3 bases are TGTGCCAGCAGCTTAGTCGGGGGGAGCTCCTACGAGCAGTACTTC. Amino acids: CASSLVGGSSYEQYF.

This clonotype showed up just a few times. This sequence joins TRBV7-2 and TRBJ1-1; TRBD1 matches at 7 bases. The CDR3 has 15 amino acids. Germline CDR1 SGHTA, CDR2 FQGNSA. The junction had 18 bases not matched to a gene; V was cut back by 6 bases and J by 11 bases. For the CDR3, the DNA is TGTGCCAGCAGACCATTGGACAGGCGAGCTGAAGGGGCTTTCTTT. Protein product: CASRPLDRRAEGAFF. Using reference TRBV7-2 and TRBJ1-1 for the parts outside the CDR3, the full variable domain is GAGVSQSPSNKVTEKGKDVELRCDPISGHTALYWYRQSLGQGLEFLIYFQGNSAPDKSGLPSDRFSAERTGGSVSTLTIQRTQQEDSAVYLCASRPLDRRAEGAFFGQGTRLTVV.

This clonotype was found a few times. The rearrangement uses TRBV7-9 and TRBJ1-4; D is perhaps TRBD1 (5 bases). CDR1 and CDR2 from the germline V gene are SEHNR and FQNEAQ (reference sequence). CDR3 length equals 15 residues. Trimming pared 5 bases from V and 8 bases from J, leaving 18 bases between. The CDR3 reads CASSPLGGVREKLFF. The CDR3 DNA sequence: TGTGCCAGCAGCCCCCTCGGAGGGGTCAGGGAAAAACTGTTTTTT.

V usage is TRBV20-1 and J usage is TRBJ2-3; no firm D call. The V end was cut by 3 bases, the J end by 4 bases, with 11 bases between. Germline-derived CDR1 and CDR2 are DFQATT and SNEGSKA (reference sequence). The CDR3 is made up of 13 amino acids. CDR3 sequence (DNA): TGCAGTGCTAGGATCGGCGGCTCAGATACGCAGTATTTT. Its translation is CSARIGGSDTQYF.